A selection of T cell receptor beta chains follows, all from one sample in a study of response to subunit inactivated influenza vaccine. MiXCR was run by TCRdb on the RT-PCR reads, yielding one entry per CDR3 protein. The table shows roughly 710,000 distinct CDR3 sequences, with about 14% occurring only once. Specimen: PBMCs from blood, collected less than 15 days before vaccination. The receptors stem from a middle-aged man who received an inactivated influenza vaccine. Both conserved end residues are part of each CDR3. D genes are given only for firm matches. Not every row has a clone size; where given, it reads once, few, many or a size class.

size	D	V	J	DNA	CDR3
few	-	TRBV20-1	TRBJ2-5	TGCAGTGCTAGCAGGACAGTTCAAGAGACCCAGTACTTC	CSASRTVQETQYF
-	TRBD1	TRBV6-5	TRBJ1-1	TGTGCCAGCAGTTACCCCCATCGACAGGGGGCGCCGAACACTGAAGCTTTCTTT	CASSYPHRQGAPNTEAFF
-	-	TRBV28	TRBJ2-2	TGTGCCAGCCAAGTTCCGTCCGAGGACACCGGGGAGCTGTTTTTT	CASQVPSEDTGELFF
few	-	TRBV6-2/TRBV6-3	TRBJ2-5	TGTGCCAGCAGTTACCGGACCCAAGAGACCCAGTACTTC	CASSYRTQETQYF
-	-	TRBV5-6	TRBJ1-4	TGTGCCAGTTCGACAGGACCTGAAAAACTGTTTTTT	CASSTGPEKLFF
few	-	TRBV28	TRBJ2-7	TGTGCCAGCAGTTTACAGGGGTCAATCCCCTACGAGCAGTACTTC	CASSLQGSIPYEQYF
-	-	TRBV29-1	TRBJ2-5	TGCAGCGTTGAAGACGGGCTACCGACCCAGTACTTC	CSVEDGLPTQYF
few	-	TRBV5-5	TRBJ1-3	TGTGCCAGCAGCTTGGCCCGAATAAGCTCTGGAAACACCATATATTTT	CASSLARISSGNTIYF
-	TRBD2	TRBV9	TRBJ2-7	TGTGCCAGCAGCGTAGCTAGCGGGAGTTACTACGAGCAGTACTTC	CASSVASGSYYEQYF
many	-	TRBV4-3	TRBJ1-2	TGCGCCAGCAGCCAAGATCGTCGGGGAGGCTACACCTTC	CASSQDRRGGYTF
-	-	TRBV7-2	TRBJ2-7	TGTGCCAGCAGCCGCCGACTGGGCTACGAGCAGTACTTC	CASSRRLGYEQYF
-	-	TRBV5-1	TRBJ2-3	TGCGCCAGCAGCCTGAGACGGACGGGGTTGGATACGCAGTATTTT	CASSLRRTGLDTQYF
many	-	TRBV5-1	TRBJ1-1	TGCGCCAGCAGCTTGGGGGCCGGCCAGATGAACACTGAAGCTTTCTTT	CASSLGAGQMNTEAFF
many	-	TRBV9	TRBJ2-2	TGTGCCAGCAGCGTAGCGTCCGGGGAGCTGTTTTTT	CASSVASGELFF
many	-	TRBV7-9	TRBJ1-2	TGTGCCAGCAGCGCCTACAGGGATGGGGCCTCCTATGGCTACACCTTC	CASSAYRDGASYGYTF
-	TRBD1	TRBV10-3	TRBJ2-7	TGTGCCAACCAAGACCCGGGACAGGGGGCGAAGAGCTCCTACGAGCAGTACTTC	CANQDPGQGAKSSYEQYF
-	-	TRBV29-1	TRBJ1-3	TGCAGCGGCCGGGTCGCGGCGGGTGGAAACACCATATATTTT	CSGRVAAGGNTIYF
few	-	TRBV29-1	TRBJ1-3	TGCAGCGTCTCCCACGGGGTTTCTGGAAACACCATATATTTT	CSVSHGVSGNTIYF
-	-	TRBV6-2/TRBV6-3	TRBJ2-4	TGTGCCAGCAGCTCCGGGACGGACCCTCAGGGAGCCAAAAACATTCAGTACTTC	CASSSGTDPQGAKNIQYF
few	-	TRBV7-9	TRBJ1-2	TGTGCCAGCAGCTACCGGGGGAGGGAGGATGGCTACACCTTC	CASSYRGREDGYTF
few	-	TRBV11-2	TRBJ2-1	TGTGCCAGCAGCGGTGCTGGGGAGGGGGCTGCCTTAAACTCCTACAATGAGCAGTTCTTC	CASSGAGEGAALNSYNEQFF
-	TRBD2	TRBV6-2/TRBV6-3	TRBJ2-1	TGTGCCAGCAGTTATCGCCCAGCTAGCGGGGGGGCCTTAAATGAGCAGTTCTTC	CASSYRPASGGALNEQFF
many	TRBD1	TRBV6-2/TRBV6-3	TRBJ2-5	TGTGCCATCGGGGACAGGAGAGTTGAGGAGACCCAGTACTTC	CAIGDRRVEETQYF
-	TRBD2	TRBV28	TRBJ2-5	TGTGCCAGCAGTTTCCCTAGCGGGGGGTTTCCGTACCAAGAGACCCAGTACTTC	CASSFPSGGFPYQETQYF
-	-	TRBV24-1	TRBJ2-6	TGTGCCACCAGCGGCGGGGCTTATGGGGCCAACGTCCTGACTTTC	CATSGGAYGANVLTF
-	TRBD1	TRBV7-9	TRBJ2-1	TGTGCCAGCAGCCATCCGACAGGGAAGAATGAGCAGTTCTTC	CASSHPTGKNEQFF
few	-	TRBV20-1	TRBJ2-5	TGCAGTGCTAGAGACCTCGGGACTCAAGAGACCCAGTACTTC	CSARDLGTQETQYF